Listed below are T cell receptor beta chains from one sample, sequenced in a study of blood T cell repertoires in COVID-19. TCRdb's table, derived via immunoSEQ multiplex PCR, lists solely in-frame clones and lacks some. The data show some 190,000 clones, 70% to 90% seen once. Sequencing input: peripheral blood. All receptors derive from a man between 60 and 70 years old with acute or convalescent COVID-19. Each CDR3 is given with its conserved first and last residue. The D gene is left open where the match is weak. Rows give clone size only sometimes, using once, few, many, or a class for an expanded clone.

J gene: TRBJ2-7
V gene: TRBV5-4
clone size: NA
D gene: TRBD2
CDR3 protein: CASSGRLAGGTTYEQYF
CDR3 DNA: TGTGCCAGCAGCGGGAGACTAGCGGGAGGCACCACCTACGAGCAGTACTTC

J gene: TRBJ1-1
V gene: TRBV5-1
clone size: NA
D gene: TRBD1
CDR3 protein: CASSRQGPPNTEAFF
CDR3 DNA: TGCGCCAGCAGCCGACAGGGGCCCCCGAACACTGAAGCTTTCTTT

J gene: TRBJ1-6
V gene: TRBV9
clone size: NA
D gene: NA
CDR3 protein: CASSGRTVNSPLHF
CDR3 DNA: TGTGCCAGCAGTGGGAGGACGGTGAATTCACCCCTCCACTTT

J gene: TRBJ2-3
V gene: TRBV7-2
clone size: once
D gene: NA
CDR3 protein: CASSLVPYSTDTQYF
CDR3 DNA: TGTGCCAGCAGCTTAGTCCCCTACTCGACAGATACGCAGTATTTT

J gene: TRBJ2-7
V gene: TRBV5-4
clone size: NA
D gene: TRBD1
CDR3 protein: CASSLAGTGAYEQYF
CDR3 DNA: TGTGCCAGCAGCTTAGCCGGGACAGGGGCCTACGAGCAGTACTTC

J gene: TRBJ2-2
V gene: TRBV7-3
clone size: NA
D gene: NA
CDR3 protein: CASSLSPGGVNTGELFF
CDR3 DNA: TGTGCCAGCAGCTTATCCCCAGGCGGGGTGAACACCGGGGAGCTGTTTTTT

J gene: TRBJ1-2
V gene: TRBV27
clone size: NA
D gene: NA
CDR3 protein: CASRRTSIYGYTF
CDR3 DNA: TGTGCCAGCAGGCGAACGTCCATCTATGGCTACACCTTC

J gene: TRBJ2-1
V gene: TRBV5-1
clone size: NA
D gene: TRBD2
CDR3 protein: CASSLAGTSVNEQFF
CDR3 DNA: TGCGCCAGCAGCTTGGCCGGGACTAGCGTAAATGAGCAGTTCTTC

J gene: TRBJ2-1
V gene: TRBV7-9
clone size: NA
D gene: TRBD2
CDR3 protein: CASSFGTSGRDEQFF
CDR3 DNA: TGTGCCAGCAGCTTCGGGACTAGCGGGAGGGATGAGCAGTTCTTC

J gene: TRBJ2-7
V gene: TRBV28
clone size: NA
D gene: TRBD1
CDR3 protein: CASRTGVSYEQYF
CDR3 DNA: TGTGCCAGCAGAACAGGGGTCTCCTACGAGCAGTACTTC

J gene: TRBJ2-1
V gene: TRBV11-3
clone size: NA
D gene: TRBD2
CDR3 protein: CASSLGLAGDRSDEQFF
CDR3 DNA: TGTGCCAGCAGCCTAGGACTAGCGGGAGATCGGTCCGATGAGCAGTTCTTC

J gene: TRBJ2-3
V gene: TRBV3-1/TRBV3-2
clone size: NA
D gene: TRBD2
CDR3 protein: CASSQPEFGLAGGPYTQYF
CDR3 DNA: TGTGCCAGCAGCCAACCAGAGTTTGGACTAGCGGGAGGGCCTTATACGCAGTATTTT

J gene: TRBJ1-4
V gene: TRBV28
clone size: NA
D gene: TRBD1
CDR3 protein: CASSGPGGGNEKLFF
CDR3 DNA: TGTGCCAGCAGTGGCCCAGGGGGCGGGAATGAAAAACTGTTTTTT

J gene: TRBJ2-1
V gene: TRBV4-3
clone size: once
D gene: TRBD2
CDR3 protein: CASSQEASGRAGEQFF
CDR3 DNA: TGCGCCAGCAGCCAAGAGGCTAGCGGGAGGGCAGGGGAGCAGTTCTTC

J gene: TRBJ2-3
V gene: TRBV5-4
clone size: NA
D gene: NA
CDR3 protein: CASSLGGGIGTDTQYF
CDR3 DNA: TGTGCCAGCAGCTTAGGGGGCGGGATTGGGACAGATACGCAGTATTTT

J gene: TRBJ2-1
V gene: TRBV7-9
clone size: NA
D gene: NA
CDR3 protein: CASSSPGLRFYEQFF
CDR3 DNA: TGTGCCAGCAGCTCGCCGGGACTGCGGTTCTATGAGCAGTTCTTC

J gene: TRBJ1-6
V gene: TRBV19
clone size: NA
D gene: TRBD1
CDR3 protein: CASSKAGTGGSPLHF
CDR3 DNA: TGTGCCAGTAGTAAGGCCGGGACAGGGGGCTCACCCCTCCACTTT

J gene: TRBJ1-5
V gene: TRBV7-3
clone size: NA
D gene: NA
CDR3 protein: CASSLKAGNQPQHF
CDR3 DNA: TGTGCCAGCAGCTTAAAGGCAGGGAACCAGCCCCAGCATTTT

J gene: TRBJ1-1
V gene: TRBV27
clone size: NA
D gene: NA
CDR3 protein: CASSLDGVGAFF
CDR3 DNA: TGTGCCAGCAGTTTAGACGGGGTTGGGGCTTTCTTT

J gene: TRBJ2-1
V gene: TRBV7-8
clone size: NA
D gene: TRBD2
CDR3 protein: CASSLRPRSGSKREQFF
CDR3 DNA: TGTGCCAGCAGCTTACGCCCCCGGAGCGGGAGTAAAAGGGAGCAGTTCTTC

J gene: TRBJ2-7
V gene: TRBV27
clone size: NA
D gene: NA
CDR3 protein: CASRIQGPHSYEQYF
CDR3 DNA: TGTGCCAGCAGGATACAGGGCCCCCATTCATACGAGCAGTACTTC

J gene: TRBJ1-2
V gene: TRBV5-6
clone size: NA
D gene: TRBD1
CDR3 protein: CATLRTGNYGYTF
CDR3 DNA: TGTGCCACCTTACGGACAGGGAACTATGGCTACACCTTC

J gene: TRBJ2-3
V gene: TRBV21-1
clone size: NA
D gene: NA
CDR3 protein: CASGLSGSGTDTQYF
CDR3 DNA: TGTGCCAGCGGCCTTAGCGGGAGTGGCACAGATACGCAGTATTTT

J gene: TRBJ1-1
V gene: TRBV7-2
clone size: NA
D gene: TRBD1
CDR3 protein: CASSQTGSREEAFF
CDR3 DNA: TGTGCCAGCAGTCAGACAGGGAGTAGAGAAGAAGCTTTCTTT

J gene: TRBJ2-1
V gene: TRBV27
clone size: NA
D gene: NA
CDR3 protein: CASSLSPPREQFF
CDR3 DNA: TGTGCCAGCAGTTTATCCCCCCCTCGTGAGCAGTTCTTC

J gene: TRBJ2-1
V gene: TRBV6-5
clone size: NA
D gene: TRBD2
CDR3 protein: CATTLGLAGAAEQFF
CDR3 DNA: TGTGCCACGACACTGGGACTAGCGGGAGCGGCTGAGCAGTTCTTC

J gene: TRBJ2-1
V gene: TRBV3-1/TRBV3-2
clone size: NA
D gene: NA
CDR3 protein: CASSAQGQPYNEQFF
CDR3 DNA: TGTGCCAGCAGCGCTCAGGGTCAGCCATACAATGAGCAGTTCTTC

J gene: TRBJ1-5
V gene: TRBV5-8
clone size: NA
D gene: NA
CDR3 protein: CASSFEIPVRNQPQHF
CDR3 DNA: TGTGCCAGCAGCTTTGAGATCCCGGTACGCAATCAGCCCCAGCATTTT

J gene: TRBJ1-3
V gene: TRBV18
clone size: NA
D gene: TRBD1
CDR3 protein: CASSSTGGLNTIYF
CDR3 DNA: TGTGCCAGCTCATCGACAGGGGGCCTAAACACCATATATTTT